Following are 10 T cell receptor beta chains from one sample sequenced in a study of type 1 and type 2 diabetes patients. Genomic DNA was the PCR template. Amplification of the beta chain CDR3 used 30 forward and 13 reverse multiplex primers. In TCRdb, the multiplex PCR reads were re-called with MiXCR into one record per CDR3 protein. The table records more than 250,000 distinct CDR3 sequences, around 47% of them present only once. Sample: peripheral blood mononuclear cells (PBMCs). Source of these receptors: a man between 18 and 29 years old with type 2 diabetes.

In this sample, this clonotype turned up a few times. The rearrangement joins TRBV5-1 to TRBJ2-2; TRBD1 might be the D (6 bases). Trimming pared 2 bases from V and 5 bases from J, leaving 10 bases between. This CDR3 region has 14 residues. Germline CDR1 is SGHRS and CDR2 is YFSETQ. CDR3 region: CASSLRQGTGELFF. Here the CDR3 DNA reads TGCGCCAGCAGCTTACGCCAGGGGACCGGGGAGCTGTTTTTT.

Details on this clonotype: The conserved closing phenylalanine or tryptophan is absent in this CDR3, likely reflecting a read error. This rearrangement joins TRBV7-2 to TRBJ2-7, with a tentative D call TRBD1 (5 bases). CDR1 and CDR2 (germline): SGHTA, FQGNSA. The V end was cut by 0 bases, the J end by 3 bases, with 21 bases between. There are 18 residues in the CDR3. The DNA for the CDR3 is TGTGCCAGCAGCTTAGCGCCAGTTTTAAGGCCAGGGATCTACGAGCAGTACTCC. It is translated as CASSLAPVLRPGIYEQYS.

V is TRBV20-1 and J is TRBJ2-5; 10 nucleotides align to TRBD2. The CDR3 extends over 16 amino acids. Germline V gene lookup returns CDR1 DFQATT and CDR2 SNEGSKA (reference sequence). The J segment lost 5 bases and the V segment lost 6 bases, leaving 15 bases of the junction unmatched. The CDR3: CSASGWLAGAPETQYF. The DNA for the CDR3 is TGCAGTGCCTCCGGTTGGCTAGCGGGAGCTCCTGAGACCCAGTACTTC.

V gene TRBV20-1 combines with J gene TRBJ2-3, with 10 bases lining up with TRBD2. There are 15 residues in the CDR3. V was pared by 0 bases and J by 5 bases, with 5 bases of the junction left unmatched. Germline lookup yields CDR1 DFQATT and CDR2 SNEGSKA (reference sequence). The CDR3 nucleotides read TGCAGTGCTAGAGAAAGCGGGGGGGCAGTAGATACGCAGTATTTT. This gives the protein CSARESGGAVDTQYF.

The CDR3 here is CASSPGKANYGYTF. The DNA for the CDR3 is TGTGCCAGCAGCCCGGGAAAAGCTAACTATGGCTACACCTTC. The J gene is TRBJ1-2, the V gene TRBV3-1, with no clear D. The V gene's germline CDR1 is LGHDT and CDR2 YNNKEL (reference sequence). Trimming cost V 4 bases and J 0 bases, with 9 bases left between them. The CDR3 is 14 residues long.

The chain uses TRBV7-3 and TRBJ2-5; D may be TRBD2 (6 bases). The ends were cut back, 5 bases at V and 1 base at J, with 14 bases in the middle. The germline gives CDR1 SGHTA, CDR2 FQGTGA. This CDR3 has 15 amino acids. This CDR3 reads CASSPLGLIQETQYF. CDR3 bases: TGTGCCAGCAGCCCCTTGGGACTGATCCAAGAGACCCAGTACTTC.

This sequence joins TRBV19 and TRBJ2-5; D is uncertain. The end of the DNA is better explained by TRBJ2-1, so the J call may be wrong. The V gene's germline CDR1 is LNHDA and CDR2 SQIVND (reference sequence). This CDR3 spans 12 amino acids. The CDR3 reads CASSIGTSPQFF. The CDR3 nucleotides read TGTGCCAGTAGTATAGGGACCTCTCCGCAGTTCTTC.

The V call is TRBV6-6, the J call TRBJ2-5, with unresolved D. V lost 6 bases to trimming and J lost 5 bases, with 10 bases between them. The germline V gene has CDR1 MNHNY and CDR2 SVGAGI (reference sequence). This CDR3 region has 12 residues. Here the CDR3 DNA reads TGTGCCAGCAGGGATTTTAGGGAGACCCAGTACTTC. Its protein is CASRDFRETQYF.

This chain's CDR3 is CASRAGTLVGEKLFF. The CDR3 nucleotides are TGTGCCAGTAGGGCGGGGACCCTGGTGGGCGAAAAACTGTTTTTT. The chain couples TRBV19 to TRBJ1-4; weak D call: TRBD1 (5 bases). Per the germline V gene, CDR1 is LNHDA and CDR2 is SQIVND (reference sequence). V was pared by 6 bases and J by 8 bases, with 19 bases between. The CDR3 covers 15 residues. The variable domain in full, completed from reference TRBV19 and TRBJ1-4, reads DGGITQSPKYLFRKEGQNVTLSCEQNLNHDAMYWYRQDPGQGLRLIYYSQIVNDFQKGDIAEGYSVSREKKESFPLTVTSAQKNPTAFYLCASRAGTLVGEKLFFGSGTQLSVL.

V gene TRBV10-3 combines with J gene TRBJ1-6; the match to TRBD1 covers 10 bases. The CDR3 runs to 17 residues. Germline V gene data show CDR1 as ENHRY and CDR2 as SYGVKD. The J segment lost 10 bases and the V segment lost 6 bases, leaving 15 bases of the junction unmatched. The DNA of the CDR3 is TGTGCCATCAGGGGAAGGGGGGGACAGGGGATAATGTCACCCCTCCACTTT. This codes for CAIRGRGGQGIMSPLHF.